The rows below give T cell receptor beta chains drawn from one sample of a study of CD8 T cells in Susac syndrome. TCRdb fed the immunoSEQ multiplex PCR reads into MiXCR, producing one record per CDR3 protein. The repertoire holds around 69,000 distinct CDR3 sequences, with 93% as singletons. The sequenced material came from CD8+ T cells from PBMCs. The receptors were gathered from a human donor with Susac syndrome. Both conserved end residues are part of each CDR3. The D gene is left open where the match is weak. Rows may omit the clone size; those that give it use once, few, many or a size class.

TRBV7-3	TRBD1	TRBJ2-1	.	CASSSGQGFNEQFF	TGTGCCAGCAGTTCGGGACAGGGGTTTAATGAGCAGTTCTTC
TRBV11-2	.	TRBJ2-2	.	CASSSHTGELFF	TGTGCCAGCAGCTCACATACCGGGGAGCTGTTTTTT
TRBV28	TRBD1	TRBJ2-5	.	CASSPPGQGLETQYF	TGTGCCAGCAGTCCGCCGGGACAGGGTTTGGAGACCCAGTACTTC
TRBV21-1	.	TRBJ2-7	.	CASSKDGRGRIPRASYEQYF	TGTGCCAGCAGCAAAGATGGCCGAGGACGGATCCCACGTGCTTCCTACGAGCAGTACTTC
TRBV7-8	TRBD2	TRBJ2-7	.	CASSAREGSSYEQYF	TGTGCCAGCAGCGCCAGGGAGGGGAGCTCCTACGAGCAGTACTTC
TRBV6-2/TRBV6-3	.	TRBJ1-1	.	CASRWEWRSEAFF	TGTGCCAGCAGATGGGAATGGAGGTCTGAAGCTTTCTTT
TRBV4-1	.	TRBJ1-5	.	CASSQGVNQPQHF	TGCGCCAGCAGCCAAGGTGTGAATCAGCCCCAGCATTTT
TRBV6-1	.	TRBJ1-1	few	CASSGTSHLEAFF	TGTGCCAGCAGCGGGACCTCCCATCTCGAAGCTTTCTTT
TRBV7-9	.	TRBJ1-1	.	CASSLDGVRGTEAFF	TGTGCCAGCAGCCTTGACGGGGTTCGGGGCACTGAAGCTTTCTTT
TRBV11-3	TRBD2	TRBJ2-5	.	CASSQGLAVGETQYF	TGTGCCAGCAGCCAGGGACTAGCGGTGGGGGAGACCCAGTACTTC
TRBV11-2	TRBD2	TRBJ2-3	.	CASSSPSGSVNTQYF	TGTGCCAGCAGCTCCCCTAGCGGGAGTGTAAATACGCAGTATTTT
TRBV30	TRBD1	TRBJ2-5	.	CAWSVRFGLGTGDQETQYF	TGTGCCTGGAGTGTACGGTTTGGATTAGGGACAGGGGATCAAGAGACCCAGTACTTC
TRBV7-8	TRBD1	TRBJ2-5	.	CASSLVDRGQETQYF	TGTGCCAGCAGCTTAGTAGACAGGGGGCAAGAGACCCAGTACTTC
TRBV19	.	TRBJ2-4	.	CASSIRALAKNIQYF	TGTGCCAGTAGTATCAGGGCACTAGCCAAAAACATTCAGTACTTC
TRBV15	.	TRBJ2-3	.	CATSREGPDTQYF	TGTGCCACCAGCAGAGAAGGTCCAGATACGCAGTATTTT
TRBV7-2	TRBD1	TRBJ1-1	once	CASSLAPGQANTEAFF	TGTGCCAGCAGCTTAGCACCCGGACAGGCGAACACTGAAGCTTTCTTT
TRBV14	.	TRBJ2-3	.	CASSQGLSSTDTQYF	TGTGCCAGCAGCCAAGGGTTATCAAGCACAGATACGCAGTATTTT
TRBV18	.	TRBJ1-1	.	CASSPQTANTEAFF	TGTGCCAGCTCACCACAGACAGCGAACACTGAAGCTTTCTTT
TRBV5-1	TRBD1	TRBJ1-1	.	CASSFTGTGTEAFF	TGCGCCAGCAGCTTTACCGGGACAGGGACTGAAGCTTTCTTT
TRBV21-1	.	TRBJ2-6	.	CASSKAFAESPPSGANVLTF	TGTGCCAGCAGCAAAGCCTTTGCGGAGTCGCCTCCTTCTGGGGCCAACGTCCTGACTTTC
TRBV14	.	TRBJ1-1	.	CASSQHGTGEAFF	TGTGCCAGCAGCCAACACGGGACCGGCGAAGCTTTCTTT
TRBV7-8	.	TRBJ2-7	.	CASSHRWGYEQYF	TGTGCCAGCAGCCACCGATGGGGGTACGAGCAGTACTTC
TRBV2	.	TRBJ1-6	.	CASDYRDLGSPLHF	TGTGCCAGTGATTACAGGGATTTAGGATCACCCCTCCACTTT
TRBV4-3	TRBD2	TRBJ2-7	few	CASSQGLAGYEQYF	TGCGCCAGCAGCCAAGGACTAGCTGGGTACGAGCAGTACTTC
TRBV27	TRBD1	TRBJ1-5	.	CASSLDRGNQPQHF	TGTGCCAGCAGTTTAGACAGGGGGAATCAGCCCCAGCATTTT
TRBV5-1	.	TRBJ2-5	.	CASSLGPLRDQETQYF	TGCGCCAGCAGCTTGGGCCCTTTGCGGGACCAAGAGACCCAGTACTTC
TRBV20-1	TRBD1	TRBJ1-1	.	CSARIPTGMNTEAFF	TGCAGTGCTAGAATCCCGACAGGGATGAACACTGAAGCTTTCTTT
TRBV2	.	TRBJ2-7	once	CASSEALSSWEQYF	TGTGCCAGCAGTGAAGCGCTGTCTAGCTGGGAGCAGTACTTC
TRBV19	TRBD2	TRBJ2-7	.	CASSSSGGRPYEQYF	TGTGCCAGTAGTTCCAGCGGGGGGCGTCCCTACGAGCAGTACTTC
TRBV27	.	TRBJ2-5	.	CASSSETQYF	TGTGCCAGCAGTTCAGAGACCCAGTACTTC
TRBV20-1	.	TRBJ1-3	.	CSASNPRHGNTIYF	TGCAGTGCTAGTAACCCTCGACACGGAAACACCATATATTTT
TRBV6-2/TRBV6-3	TRBD2	TRBJ2-1	.	CASKKRLAAYNEQFF	TGTGCCAGCAAGAAAAGACTAGCGGCCTACAATGAGCAGTTCTTC
TRBV15	.	TRBJ2-7	.	CATSRTGDLGSYEQYF	TGTGCCACCAGTCGGACGGGAGACTTGGGATCCTACGAGCAGTACTTC
TRBV29-1	TRBD1	TRBJ2-7	few	CSARTGRGGQYF	TGCAGCGCTAGGACAGGACGCGGAGGGCAGTACTTC
TRBV12-5	.	TRBJ2-2	.	CASGLGGTGELFF	TGTGCTAGTGGTTTGGGGGGAACCGGGGAGCTGTTTTTT
TRBV4-1	TRBD1	TRBJ2-1	.	CASSLGQGKGYEQFF	TGCGCCAGCAGCCTCGGACAGGGCAAGGGCTATGAGCAGTTCTTC
TRBV29-1	TRBD1	TRBJ1-2	few	CSVEDQGAHGYTF	TGCAGCGTTGAAGATCAGGGGGCGCATGGCTACACCTTC
TRBV20-1	TRBD2	TRBJ2-7	.	CSARSSGGTRSYEQYF	TGCAGTGCTAGATCCAGCGGGGGTACCCGCTCCTACGAGCAGTACTTC
TRBV29-1	.	TRBJ1-4	.	CSVEAGGSEKLFF	TGCAGCGTTGAGGCAGGAGGAAGTGAAAAACTGTTTTTT
TRBV6-1	TRBD2	TRBJ2-3	once	CASSEAGGGATDTQYF	TGTGCCAGCAGTGAAGCTGGCGGGGGGGCGACAGATACGCAGTATTTT
TRBV4-2	TRBD1	TRBJ2-5	.	CASSPGQSETQYF	TGTGCCAGCAGCCCGGGACAGTCCGAGACCCAGTACTTC
TRBV18	.	TRBJ1-1	.	CASSPERSTEAFF	TGTGCCAGCTCACCAGAACGGTCCACTGAAGCTTTCTTT
TRBV10-3	.	TRBJ1-2	.	CAISAPEGHRGYTF	TGTGCCATCAGTGCCCCGGAGGGACACCGTGGCTACACCTTC
TRBV20-1	.	TRBJ2-3	.	CSARPLFEETDTQYF	TGCAGTGCTAGACCGCTGTTCGAGGAGACAGATACGCAGTATTTT
TRBV7-3	.	TRBJ2-5	.	CASSPTLPDSEETQYF	TGTGCCAGCAGCCCCACGCTTCCTGACAGCGAAGAGACCCAGTACTTC
TRBV5-5	.	TRBJ2-5	.	CASSWGMGAQETQYF	TGTGCCAGCAGCTGGGGCATGGGAGCTCAAGAGACCCAGTACTTC
TRBV7-9	TRBD2	TRBJ2-5	once	CASSLIDGRGQETQYF	TGTGCCAGCAGCTTAATTGACGGGAGGGGACAAGAGACCCAGTACTTC
TRBV6-2/TRBV6-3	.	TRBJ2-5	.	CASSPRGGGRQETQYF	TGTGCCAGCAGCCCCAGGGGTGGCGGGCGCCAAGAGACCCAGTACTTC
TRBV20-1	TRBD2	TRBJ2-7	.	CSAHSLAGIYEQYF	TGCAGTGCCCATTCCCTAGCGGGAATCTACGAGCAGTACTTC
TRBV3-1	.	TRBJ2-1	.	CASSPEVGADRSPPQQNSYNEQFF	TGTGCCAGCAGCCCCGAAGTAGGGGCAGACAGGTCCCCTCCCCAGCAAAACTCCTACAATGAGCAGTTCTTC
TRBV27	.	TRBJ2-7	once	CASSSPGLHRYEQYF	TGTGCCAGCAGTTCACCAGGACTTCACCGCTACGAGCAGTACTTC
TRBV6-6	.	TRBJ1-1	.	CASSYSKGPMNTEAFF	TGTGCCAGCAGTTACTCTAAGGGACCCATGAACACTGAAGCTTTCTTT
TRBV21-1	.	TRBJ1-4	.	CASSRQASMGEKLFF	TGTGCCAGCAGCAGACAGGCGAGTATGGGCGAAAAACTGTTTTTT
TRBV5-6	.	TRBJ1-1	.	CASSFLLENTEAFF	TGTGCCAGCAGCTTTCTATTAGAGAACACTGAAGCTTTCTTT